This is a list of T cell receptor beta chains from one sample in a study of T cell responses to AZD1222 COVID-19 vaccine. Here immunoSEQ multiplex PCR was the method, and the copy in TCRdb shows in-frame clones only, minus some. The table shows more than 90,000 clones, with around nine tenths occurring only once. Here the sequenced sample was peripheral blood, taken 28 days after the second AZD1222 dose. Receptors were obtained from an adult who received the AZD1222 COVID-19 vaccine. Both conserved end residues are part of each CDR3. Fields, in order: V gene, J gene, D gene, clone size, CDR3 DNA, CDR3 protein. A D gene is named only where the DNA matches it firmly. Only some rows state a clone size, as once, few, many or a class for expanded clones.

TRBV11-2	TRBJ2-5	.	.	TGTGCCAGCAGCTTAGGGTCAGGGCCCCAAGAGACCCAGTACTTC	CASSLGSGPQETQYF
TRBV7-2	TRBJ2-5	TRBD1	.	TGTGCCAGCAGCCCAAGGACAGGGACGGGAGAGACCCAGTACTTC	CASSPRTGTGETQYF
TRBV3-1/TRBV3-2	TRBJ1-5	TRBD1	.	TGTGCCAGCAGCCAACGACAGGGTCCCAATCAGCCCCAGCATTTT	CASSQRQGPNQPQHF
TRBV6-5	TRBJ1-2	.	.	TGTGCCAGCAGCTTGAGCAGGGAGCCTAACTATGGCTACACCTTC	CASSLSREPNYGYTF
TRBV19	TRBJ1-2	.	.	TGTGCCAGTAGAGAGACAGGAGGTAACTATGGCTACACCTTC	CASRETGGNYGYTF
TRBV5-1	TRBJ2-7	TRBD1	.	TGCGCCAGCACGACAGGGTCGTCCTACGAGCAGTACTTC	CASTTGSSYEQYF
TRBV5-1	TRBJ2-6	TRBD2	.	TGCGCCAGCAGCTTGGCGGGACTAGCGGGAGGACCCTCTGGGGCCAACGTCCTGACTTTC	CASSLAGLAGGPSGANVLTF
TRBV5-1	TRBJ1-1	.	.	TGCGCCAGCAGCTTGGAAGTAATGAACACTGAAGCTTTCTTT	CASSLEVMNTEAFF
TRBV9	TRBJ2-2	.	.	TGTGCCAGCAGCGTAGAGGCGGGGCCAACCGGGGAGCTGTTTTTT	CASSVEAGPTGELFF
TRBV2	TRBJ1-6	TRBD1	.	TGTGCCAGCAGAGGGACAGGGTCGGCACCCCTCCACTTT	CASRGTGSAPLHF
TRBV11-2	TRBJ2-7	.	.	TGTGCCAGCAGCCTCGACCCCCCGGCGTATAACTACGAGCAGTACTTC	CASSLDPPAYNYEQYF
TRBV11-2	TRBJ2-7	TRBD2	.	TGTGCCAGCAGCCCGGGGGCGGGGACTAGCGGGAGCTGGCACGAGCAGTACTTC	CASSPGAGTSGSWHEQYF
TRBV30	TRBJ1-4	TRBD1	.	TGTGCCTGCCTTGAGGACAGGAGTAATGAAAAACTGTTTTTT	CACLEDRSNEKLFF
TRBV28	TRBJ2-3	.	.	TGTGCCAGCAGTTCACGGGACACGGCAGATACGCAGTATTTT	CASSSRDTADTQYF
TRBV5-6	TRBJ2-7	.	.	TGTGCCAGCAGCCTGACTAGTCACGAGCAGTACTTC	CASSLTSHEQYF
TRBV9	TRBJ2-7	TRBD2	.	TGTGCCAGCAGCGTGAGCGGGAGTGGAGCCTACGAGCAGTACTTC	CASSVSGSGAYEQYF
TRBV5-1	TRBJ1-4	.	.	TGCGCCAGCAGCCCCAACGCACGCGGACATAATGAAAAACTGTTTTTT	CASSPNARGHNEKLFF
TRBV7-9	TRBJ2-7	.	once	TGTGCCAGCAGCTTAGGCCAGGGACTCTACGAGCAGTACTTC	CASSLGQGLYEQYF
TRBV28	TRBJ1-1	.	.	TGTGCCAGCAGTTTATTTAGGAGGCGACAAGAAGCTTTCTTT	CASSLFRRRQEAFF
TRBV9	TRBJ2-1	TRBD1	.	TGTGCCAGCAGCGTGTGGGACAGGGGGCGATACAATGAGCAGTTCTTC	CASSVWDRGRYNEQFF
TRBV5-1	TRBJ2-7	.	.	TGCGCCAGCAGCCCTACCGGGAACTCCTACGAGCAGTACTTC	CASSPTGNSYEQYF
TRBV7-9	TRBJ1-3	TRBD1	.	TGTGCCAGCAGCTTGATTCAGGGGGGACGGGGCACCATATATTTT	CASSLIQGGRGTIYF
TRBV4-1	TRBJ2-7	TRBD2	.	TGCGCCAGCAGCCGCCCGGCCGTAGCGGGAGACTACGAGCAGTACTTC	CASSRPAVAGDYEQYF
TRBV24-1	TRBJ1-1	TRBD1	.	TGTGCCACCAGTTTTATCCGGGCAGGGGGCGCGAAGACTGAAGCTTTCTTT	CATSFIRAGGAKTEAFF
TRBV11-2	TRBJ1-2	.	.	TGTGCCAGCAGCTCCCTGGGTCGTCGGCCAGTATCTGGCTACACCTTC	CASSSLGRRPVSGYTF
TRBV7-2	TRBJ1-5	TRBD1	.	TGTGCCAGCAGCTTAGCGTTGACCGGGGGGACAGGGGACAGCAATCAGCCCCAGCATTTT	CASSLALTGGTGDSNQPQHF
TRBV6-5	TRBJ2-3	.	.	TGTGCCAGCGGATCCGTGGGGTATACGCAGTATTTT	CASGSVGYTQYF
TRBV10-3	TRBJ1-6	.	.	TGTGCCATCAGTGGACAGAATAATTCACCCCTCCACTTT	CAISGQNNSPLHF
TRBV27	TRBJ1-1	.	.	TGTGCCAGCAGTTTTGAGACGAACACGGATAAAGCTTTCTTT	CASSFETNTDKAFF
TRBV27	TRBJ2-1	.	.	TGTGCCAGCAGTCCCTACAGCACACCTCCGAACAATGAGCAGTTCTTC	CASSPYSTPPNNEQFF
TRBV15	TRBJ1-2	TRBD1	.	TGTGCCACCAGCACTAAGGACAGGGTGTATGGCTACACCTTC	CATSTKDRVYGYTF
TRBV19	TRBJ1-6	.	.	TGTGCCAGTACCTCAACAGGGAGCGATAATTCACCCCTCCACTTT	CASTSTGSDNSPLHF
TRBV10-3	TRBJ1-1	.	.	TGTGCCATCGGGGGCCAGGGGAATTTCGCTTTCTTT	CAIGGQGNFAFF
TRBV12-3/TRBV12-4	TRBJ2-7	TRBD1	.	TGTGCCAGCAGTTTTAACAGGGGCAACGAGCAGTACTTC	CASSFNRGNEQYF
TRBV10-2	TRBJ1-5	.	.	TGCGCCAGCAGTGAGTCGACAAAGTATCAGCCCCAGCATTTT	CASSESTKYQPQHF
TRBV12-3/TRBV12-4	TRBJ1-1	.	.	TGTGCCAGCAGTTTAAACAGGGCAACTGAAGCTTTCTTT	CASSLNRATEAFF
TRBV7-6	TRBJ1-3	.	.	TGTGCCAGCAGCCCACGGAGTGGGGTGGGCTCTGGAAACACCATATATTTT	CASSPRSGVGSGNTIYF
TRBV5-1	TRBJ2-3	TRBD2	.	TGCGCCAGCAGCTTAGCTAGCGGGAGGAAAACAGATACGCAGTATTTT	CASSLASGRKTDTQYF
TRBV18	TRBJ2-7	TRBD1	.	TGTGCCAGCTCCGTAGGACAGGGGGTCTACGAGCAGTACTTC	CASSVGQGVYEQYF
TRBV12-5	TRBJ1-2	.	.	TGTGCTAGTGGTTTGGTTGGGGGGGGAGCAACTAACTATGGCTACACCTTC	CASGLVGGGATNYGYTF
TRBV18	TRBJ2-7	TRBD1	.	TGTGCCAGCTCACCAGGGACAGGGTCGAACGAGCAGTACTTC	CASSPGTGSNEQYF
TRBV5-1	TRBJ2-3	TRBD2	.	TGCGCCAGCAGCTCTGGACTAGCGGCTAGCACAGATACGCAGTATTTT	CASSSGLAASTDTQYF
TRBV19	TRBJ1-6	.	.	TGTGCCAGTAGTACCGTTGACTGGTCACCCCTCCACTTT	CASSTVDWSPLHF
TRBV28	TRBJ2-7	TRBD1	.	TGTGCCAGCAGTCCTGGGACAGGGGGAATTAGTAAGCAGTACTTC	CASSPGTGGISKQYF
TRBV5-6	TRBJ2-1	TRBD2	.	TGTGCCAGCAGCTTTGGCGGGAGCAATAGTGAGCAGTTCTTC	CASSFGGSNSEQFF
TRBV28	TRBJ2-5	.	.	TGTGCCAGCAGTTTATCGGCAGGGATTTTAGAGACCCAGTACTTC	CASSLSAGILETQYF
TRBV29-1	TRBJ1-1	TRBD1	.	TGCAGCGTTGGAGACAGGGCGAACACTGAAGCTTTCTTT	CSVGDRANTEAFF
TRBV6-5	TRBJ2-3	.	.	TGTGCCAGCAGTTACCCAGATACGCAGTATTTT	CASSYPDTQYF
TRBV5-6	TRBJ1-1	.	.	TGTGCCAGCAGCCCGGACAGATTGAACACTGAAGCTTTCTTT	CASSPDRLNTEAFF